This TCR beta chain was sequenced in a study of blood T cells in healthy people across ages. The germline V gene encodes CDR1 KGHSH and CDR2 LQKENI. The V and J ends lost 6 bases and 0 bases, in that order; junction bases with no gene match: 2. This CDR3 comprises 15 residues. This clonotype was seen only a few times. Primed by a sample-barcoded 5' primer and a J-beta primer mix, a second PCR proceeded for about 7 to 12 cycles. TCRdb reprocessed the 5' RACE reads via MiXCR and lists one record per CDR3 protein. The repertoire consists of 270,000 or so distinct CDR3 sequences, with around 27% occurring once and the leading ten covering around 29%.

This rearrangement joins TRBV18 to TRBJ2-6, with 7 bases lining up with TRBD1. The receptor was derived from a woman in her sixties or seventies in good health. The sample was blood. DNA of the CDR3: TGTGCCAGCTCGACAGGGAGCTCTGGGGCCAACGTCCTGACTTTC. Translating gives CASSTGSSGANVLTF. Complete variable domain (other parts from reference TRBV18 and TRBJ2-6): NAGVMQNPRHLVRRRGQEARLRCSPMKGHSHVYWYRQLPEEGLKFMVYLQKENIIDESGMPKERFSAEFPKEGPSILRIQQVVRGDSAAYFCASSTGSSGANVLTFGAGSRLTVL.